A selection of T cell receptor beta chains follows, all from one sample in a study of cytomegalovirus exposure and HLA in healthy donors. Repertoires were generated with immunoSEQ multiplex PCR, while TCRdb's copy carries only in-frame clones and drops some. In the table there are some 93,000 clones, over 65% of which are singletons. Sequencing was done on a sample of PBMCs. The receptors stem from a man aged 50 or older in good health and CMV-seronegative. Each CDR3 is given with its conserved first and last residue. D genes are given only for firm matches. The size of a clone is reported for some rows only, either as once, few or many, or as a class for expanded clones.

abundance: -; d_gene: -; v_gene: TRBV28; j_gene: TRBJ1-5; CDR3nt: TGTGCCAGCAGTTTCACCTTGTTCGGGGATTTGGATCAGCCCCAGCATTTT; CDR3aa: CASSFTLFGDLDQPQHF
abundance: -; d_gene: TRBD2; v_gene: TRBV5-1; j_gene: TRBJ2-2; CDR3nt: TGCGCCAGCAGCTTGGTGGCTAGCGGGACCGGGGAGCTGTTTTTT; CDR3aa: CASSLVASGTGELFF
abundance: -; d_gene: TRBD2; v_gene: TRBV27; j_gene: TRBJ2-3; CDR3nt: TGTGCCAGCAGATTTTTCGGACTAGCGGGAGGGCGGGGAGATACGCAGTATTTT; CDR3aa: CASRFFGLAGGRGDTQYF
abundance: -; d_gene: -; v_gene: TRBV19; j_gene: TRBJ2-1; CDR3nt: TGTGCCAGTAGTACCTTCCTACGAGACTCGGAATTATTCAATGAGCAGTTCTTC; CDR3aa: CASSTFLRDSELFNEQFF
abundance: few; d_gene: -; v_gene: TRBV4-1; j_gene: TRBJ1-2; CDR3nt: TGCGCCAGCAGCCAACGGGACACTGGCTACACCTTC; CDR3aa: CASSQRDTGYTF
abundance: -; d_gene: TRBD2; v_gene: TRBV28; j_gene: TRBJ2-5; CDR3nt: TGTGCCAGCAGCCCGGGGGGTCCGGGAGAGACCCAGTACTTC; CDR3aa: CASSPGGPGETQYF
abundance: few; d_gene: -; v_gene: TRBV6-6; j_gene: TRBJ1-1; CDR3nt: TGTGCCAGCAGTCCTCCAGGGAACACTGAAGCTTTCTTT; CDR3aa: CASSPPGNTEAFF
abundance: -; d_gene: -; v_gene: TRBV11-3; j_gene: TRBJ2-1; CDR3nt: TGTGCCAGCAGCTTGACGGGGGGCGCGTACAATGAGCAGTTCTTC; CDR3aa: CASSLTGGAYNEQFF
abundance: -; d_gene: -; v_gene: TRBV7-2; j_gene: TRBJ2-3; CDR3nt: TGTGCCAGCAGTCTCCTAGCTCGCGGACCGAGCGCAGATACGCAGTATTTT; CDR3aa: CASSLLARGPSADTQYF
abundance: few; d_gene: -; v_gene: TRBV18; j_gene: TRBJ2-3; CDR3nt: TGTGCCAGCTCACCCGGGATACCGAGAGATACGCAGTATTTT; CDR3aa: CASSPGIPRDTQYF
abundance: -; d_gene: TRBD1; v_gene: TRBV19; j_gene: TRBJ2-1; CDR3nt: TGTGCCAGTAGTATAGAGGGGACAGGGGGATACAATGAGCAGTTCTTC; CDR3aa: CASSIEGTGGYNEQFF
abundance: -; d_gene: -; v_gene: TRBV19; j_gene: TRBJ2-7; CDR3nt: TGTGCCAGTAGTACCCGCGGAGGGAAATCCTACGAGCAGTACTTC; CDR3aa: CASSTRGGKSYEQYF
abundance: -; d_gene: TRBD1; v_gene: TRBV2; j_gene: TRBJ2-1; CDR3nt: TGTGCCACCGACAGGGGGAATGAGCAGTTCTTC; CDR3aa: CATDRGNEQFF